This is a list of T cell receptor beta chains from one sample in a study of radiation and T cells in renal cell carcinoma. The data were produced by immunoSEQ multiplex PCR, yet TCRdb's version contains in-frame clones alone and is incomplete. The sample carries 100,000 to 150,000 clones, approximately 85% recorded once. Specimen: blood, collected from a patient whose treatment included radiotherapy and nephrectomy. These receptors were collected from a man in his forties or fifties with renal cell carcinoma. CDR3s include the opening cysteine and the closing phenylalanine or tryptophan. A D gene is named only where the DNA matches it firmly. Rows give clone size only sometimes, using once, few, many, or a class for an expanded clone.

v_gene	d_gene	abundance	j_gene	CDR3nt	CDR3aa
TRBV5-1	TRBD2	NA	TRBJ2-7	TGCGCCAGCAGCACGAGCGGGAACGCCTACGAGCAGTACTTC	CASSTSGNAYEQYF
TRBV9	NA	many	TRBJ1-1	TGTGCCAGCAGCTTCAAAGGGGGATCGGTCACTGAAGCTTTCTTT	CASSFKGGSVTEAFF
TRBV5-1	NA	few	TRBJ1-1	TGCGCCAGCAGCTTGTTGACGGATATGAACACTGAAGCTTTCTTT	CASSLLTDMNTEAFF
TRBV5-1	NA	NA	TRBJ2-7	TGCGCCAGCAGCGCACCTGAGGGACTGATCAACGAGCAGTACTTC	CASSAPEGLINEQYF
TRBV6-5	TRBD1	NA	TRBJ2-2	TGTGCCAGCAGTTACCCCAACCTACAGGGGGCCGGGGAGCTGTTTTTT	CASSYPNLQGAGELFF
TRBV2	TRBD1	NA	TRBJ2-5	TGTGCCAGCAGTGAAGAGAGGGACAGCCAAGAGACCCAGTACTTC	CASSEERDSQETQYF
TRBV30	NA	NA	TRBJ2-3	TGTGCCGGATCTATACTTAGCACAGATACGCAGTATTTT	CAGSILSTDTQYF
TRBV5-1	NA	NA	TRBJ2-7	TGCGCCAGCAGCTTGGACCAACTCTCAGACGAGCAGTACTTC	CASSLDQLSDEQYF
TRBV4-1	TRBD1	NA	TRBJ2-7	TGCGCCAGCAGCCGACAGGGGGCTCGCTCCTACGAGCAGTACTTC	CASSRQGARSYEQYF
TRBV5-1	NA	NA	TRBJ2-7	TGCGCCAGCAGCCCAGAGGGGGGTTCCGAGCAGTACTTC	CASSPEGGSEQYF
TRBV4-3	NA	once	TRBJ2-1	TGCGCCAGCAGCCAAGCCTGGGACGGGAAACACAATGAGCAGTTCTTC	CASSQAWDGKHNEQFF
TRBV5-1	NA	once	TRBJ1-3	TGCGCCAGCAGCTTGGCCCCGTCCGGAAACACCATATATTTT	CASSLAPSGNTIYF
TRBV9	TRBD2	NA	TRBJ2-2	TGTGCCAGCAGCGTAGGAATTAGCGGGGACACCGGGGAGCTGTTTTTT	CASSVGISGDTGELFF
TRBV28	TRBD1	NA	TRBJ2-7	TGTGCCAGCAGGACAGGGGTTAACGAGCAGTACTTC	CASRTGVNEQYF
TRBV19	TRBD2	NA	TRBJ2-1	TGTGCCAGTAGTTTAGCGGGAGCCTCCTACAATGAGCAGTTCTTC	CASSLAGASYNEQFF
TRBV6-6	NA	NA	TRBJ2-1	TGTGCCAGCAGTACAGGGTACAATGAGCAGTTCTTC	CASSTGYNEQFF
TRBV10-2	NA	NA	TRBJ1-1	TGCGCCAGCAGTGGGGTGGGGGATGACACTGAAGCTTTCTTT	CASSGVGDDTEAFF
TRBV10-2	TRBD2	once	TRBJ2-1	TGCGCCAGCCACGGGCTAGCGGGTACAAATGAGCAGTTCTTC	CASHGLAGTNEQFF
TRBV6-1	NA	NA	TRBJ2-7	TGTGCCAGCAGTGCGGACTGGGGGAAAACGATCTTC	CASSADWGKTIF
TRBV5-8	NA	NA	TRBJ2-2	TGTGCCAGCAGCCTACGCCGGCTGGGACACTGGAACACCGGGGAGCTGTTTTTT	CASSLRRLGHWNTGELFF
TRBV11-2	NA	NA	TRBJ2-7	TGTGCCAGCAGCTTAGTTGGACCCCGGGTTGAGCAGTACTTC	CASSLVGPRVEQYF
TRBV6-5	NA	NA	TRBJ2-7	TGTGCCAGCAGTTACTCGAACGACTTTAGCTCCTACGAGCAGTACTTC	CASSYSNDFSSYEQYF
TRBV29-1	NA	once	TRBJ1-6	TGCAGCGTTCTAACCGGGGGGGCCGAGAATTCACCCCTCCACTTT	CSVLTGGAENSPLHF
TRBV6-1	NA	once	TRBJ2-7	TGTGCCAGCAGTGAAGGGGGTCCCTACGAGCAGTACTTC	CASSEGGPYEQYF
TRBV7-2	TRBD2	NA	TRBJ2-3	TGTGCCAGCAGTATAGCGGGGGCCGATACGCAGTATTTT	CASSIAGADTQYF
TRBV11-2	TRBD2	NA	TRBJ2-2	TGTGCCAGCAGCTTATGGCGGGAGAGGGGCGGGGAGCTGTTTTTT	CASSLWRERGGELFF
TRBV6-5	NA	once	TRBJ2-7	TGTGCCAGCAGTTTCGCGGCCATCTCCTACGAGCAGTACTTC	CASSFAAISYEQYF
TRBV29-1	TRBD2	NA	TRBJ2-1	TGCAGCGCTAAGAGCGGGAGGTGGTCCTACAATGAGCAGTTCTTC	CSAKSGRWSYNEQFF
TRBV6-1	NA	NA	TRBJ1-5	TGTGCCAGCAGTGTAAGGGGGTTTGGCAATCAGCCCCAGCATTTT	CASSVRGFGNQPQHF
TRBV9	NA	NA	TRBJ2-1	TGTGCCAGCAGCGGGGGGGACTTCTACAATGAGCAGTTCTTC	CASSGGDFYNEQFF
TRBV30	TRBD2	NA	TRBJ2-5	TGTGCCTGGAGTGGACTAGCGGGATTCGAGACCCAGTACTTC	CAWSGLAGFETQYF
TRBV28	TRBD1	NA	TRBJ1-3	TGTGCCAGCAGTTTAACCTCGACAGGGCTTGGAAACACCATATATTTT	CASSLTSTGLGNTIYF
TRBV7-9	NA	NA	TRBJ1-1	TGTGCCAGCAGCCGAGATATCACTGAAGCTTTCTTT	CASSRDITEAFF
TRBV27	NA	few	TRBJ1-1	TGTGCCAGCAGTTTAGGGCAGGGAAGAGCTTTCTTT	CASSLGQGRAFF
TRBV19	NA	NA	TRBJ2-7	TGTGGCACTTTGTTCTCCGGGAGCTACGAGCAGTACTTC	CGTLFSGSYEQYF
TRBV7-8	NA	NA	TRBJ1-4	TGTGCCAGCAGCTTAGGCCGGGATCGAGACGGAAAACTGTTTTTT	CASSLGRDRDGKLFF
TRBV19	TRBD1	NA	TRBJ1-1	TGTGCCACCCACGGGGGGATGACAGGGCTGAACACTGAAGCTTTCTTT	CATHGGMTGLNTEAFF
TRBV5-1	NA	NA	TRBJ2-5	TGCGCCAGCAGCTTGGCGTTCCAGGGGGAGACCCAGTACTTC	CASSLAFQGETQYF
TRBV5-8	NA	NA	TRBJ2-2	TGTGCCAGCAGCTTGGCGGTGGTTGAAGGGAACACCGGGGAGCTGTTTTTT	CASSLAVVEGNTGELFF
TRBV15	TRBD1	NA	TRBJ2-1	TGTGCCACCAGCAAGTTCGCCCCGGGACAGGCGGCCTACAATGAGCAGTTCTTC	CATSKFAPGQAAYNEQFF
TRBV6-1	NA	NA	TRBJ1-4	TGTGCCAGCAGTCGCCAGGGTATCCTTAATGAAAAACTGTTTTTT	CASSRQGILNEKLFF
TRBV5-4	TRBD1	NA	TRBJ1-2	TGTGCCAGCAGCTCTGGACAGGGGGCTCCCGGCTACACCTTC	CASSSGQGAPGYTF
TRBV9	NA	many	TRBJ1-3	TGTGCCAGCAGCGCAGGGACCAGCCTCAGCACCATATATTTT	CASSAGTSLSTIYF
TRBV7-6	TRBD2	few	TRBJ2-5	TGTGCCAGCAGCTTATCGGTGGGGGAGGGGGAGACCCAGTACTTC	CASSLSVGEGETQYF
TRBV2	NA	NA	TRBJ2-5	TGTGCCAGCAGTGAATTGGCAAGCCCCACCGGATCGGGAGTGAGAGAGACCCAGTACTTC	CASSELASPTGSGVRETQYF
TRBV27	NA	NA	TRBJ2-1	TGTGCCAGCAGTTTTATAGGGGAAGCCAATGAGCAGTTCTTC	CASSFIGEANEQFF
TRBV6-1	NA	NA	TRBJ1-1	TGTGCCAGCAGCCAAGGAGGGGAGGGGACTGAAGCTTTCTTT	CASSQGGEGTEAFF
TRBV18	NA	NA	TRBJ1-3	TGTGCCAGCTCACCCCCACAGGGATCCGGAAACACCATATATTTT	CASSPPQGSGNTIYF
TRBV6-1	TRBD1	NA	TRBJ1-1	TGTGCCAGCAGAAGACAAGACAGGGGGACTTCTGAAGCTTTCTTT	CASRRQDRGTSEAFF
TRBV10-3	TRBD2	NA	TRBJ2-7	TGTGCCATCACTCGGACTAGCGAAAACTACGAGCAGTACTTC	CAITRTSENYEQYF
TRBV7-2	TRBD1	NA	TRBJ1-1	TGTGCCAGCAGTACAGGGGCGTGGGGTGAAGCTTTCTTT	CASSTGAWGEAFF
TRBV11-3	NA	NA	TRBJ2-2	TGTGCCAGCAGCCCTGAGACTAGGGGAGAGCTGTTTTTT	CASSPETRGELFF
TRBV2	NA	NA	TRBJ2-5	TGTGCCAGCAGTGCACAGACTCCAAGGGGGGGAGAGACCCAGTACTTC	CASSAQTPRGGETQYF
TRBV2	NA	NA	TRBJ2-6	TGTGCCAGCGTGCGACAGAGCTCTGGGGCCAACGTCCTGACTTTC	CASVRQSSGANVLTF
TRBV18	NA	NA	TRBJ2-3	TGTGCCAGCTCACCGCCCGACGGGGGGCCGCGCACAGATACGCAGTATTTT	CASSPPDGGPRTDTQYF
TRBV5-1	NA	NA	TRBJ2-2	TGCGCCAGCAGCTTGAATGGACAAGCGAACACCGGGGAGCTGTTTTTT	CASSLNGQANTGELFF
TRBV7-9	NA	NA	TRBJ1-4	TGTGCCAGCAGCTTAGAGGGGAGGTATGAAAAACTGTTTTTT	CASSLEGRYEKLFF
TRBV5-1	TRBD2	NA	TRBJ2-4	TGCGCCAGCCGGCCACTAGCGGCGGCCAAAAACATTCAGTACTTC	CASRPLAAAKNIQYF
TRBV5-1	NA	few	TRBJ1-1	TGCGCCAGCAGCTTGATGGGAGGCACTGAAGCTTTCTTT	CASSLMGGTEAFF